The clone carrying this TCR beta chain was counted ten times or more. Priming with a constant-region primer yielded TCR beta cDNA from 450 to 550 ng total RNA. Three nested multiplex PCR rounds, a slightly modified ARM-PCR method, built the TCR beta libraries. Researchers ran the first two PCR rounds for roughly 11 cycles each with TRBV1-TRBV30 forward primers and a C-beta reverse primer. TCRdb re-derived calls from the multiplex PCR reads in MiXCR, one entry per CDR3 protein. Here the sample spans approximately 330,000 distinct CDR3 sequences, roughly 61% being singletons. Out of unsorted whole blood came the blood RNA, and germline DNA was extracted as well. This record comes from a study of tumor-infiltrating lymphocytes in primary liver carcinoma. Overall study: Primary liver carcinoma in the patients was surgically resected.

CDR3 length equals 16 residues. Germline loops: CDR1 MNHEY, CDR2 SVGEGT. V gave up 0 bases and J gave up 2 bases; unmatched junction bases: 7. The origin of this receptor is a man aged 35 to 55 with primary liver carcinoma and hepatitis B virus infection. The sample taken for sequencing was peripheral blood. The chain uses TRBV6-2 or TRBV6-3 and TRBJ2-7, with TRBD2 matching 7 bases. The CDR3 is CASSYSMTSLAYEQYF. CDR3 in DNA: TGTGCCAGCAGTTACTCCATGACTAGCTTGGCCTACGAGCAGTACTTC.